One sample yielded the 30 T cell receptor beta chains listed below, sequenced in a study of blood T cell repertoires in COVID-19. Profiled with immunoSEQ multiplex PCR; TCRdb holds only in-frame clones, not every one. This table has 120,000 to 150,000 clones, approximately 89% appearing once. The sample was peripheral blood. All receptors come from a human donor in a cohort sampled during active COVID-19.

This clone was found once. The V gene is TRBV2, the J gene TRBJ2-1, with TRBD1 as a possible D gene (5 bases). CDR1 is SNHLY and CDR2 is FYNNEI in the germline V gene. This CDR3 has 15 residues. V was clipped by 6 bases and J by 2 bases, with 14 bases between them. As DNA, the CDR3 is TGTGCCAGCAGCCAAGAGACAGACACCTACAATGAGCAGTTCTTC. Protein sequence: CASSQETDTYNEQFF.

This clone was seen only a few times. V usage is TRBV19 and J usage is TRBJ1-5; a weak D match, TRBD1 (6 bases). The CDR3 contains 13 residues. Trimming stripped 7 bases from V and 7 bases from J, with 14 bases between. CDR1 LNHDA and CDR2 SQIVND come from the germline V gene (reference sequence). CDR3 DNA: TGTGCCAGTAACACAGGGTTAAGACAGCCCCAGCATTTT. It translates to CASNTGLRQPQHF.

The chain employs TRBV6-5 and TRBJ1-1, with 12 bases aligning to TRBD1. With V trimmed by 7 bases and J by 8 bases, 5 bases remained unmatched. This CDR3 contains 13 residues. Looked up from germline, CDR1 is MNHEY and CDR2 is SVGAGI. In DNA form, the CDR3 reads TGTGCCAGCACGATGGGACAGGGGGCAGAAGCTTTCTTT. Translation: CASTMGQGAEAFF.

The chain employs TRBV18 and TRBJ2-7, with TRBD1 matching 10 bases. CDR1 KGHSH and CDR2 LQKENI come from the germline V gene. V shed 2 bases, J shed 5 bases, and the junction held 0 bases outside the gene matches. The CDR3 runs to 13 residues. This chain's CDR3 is CASSPGQGDEQYF. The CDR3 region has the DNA TGTGCCAGCTCACCAGGACAGGGGGACGAGCAGTACTTC.

The CDR3 bases are TGTGCCAGCAGCCTTGAGGGCTATGGCTACACCTTC. This translates into CASSLEGYGYTF. V is TRBV5-6 and J is TRBJ1-2; D is uncertain. The length of the CDR3 is 12 residues. With 4 bases removed from V and 4 bases from J, the gap between germline ends came to 8 bases. Germline V gives CDR1 SGHDT, CDR2 YYEEEE.

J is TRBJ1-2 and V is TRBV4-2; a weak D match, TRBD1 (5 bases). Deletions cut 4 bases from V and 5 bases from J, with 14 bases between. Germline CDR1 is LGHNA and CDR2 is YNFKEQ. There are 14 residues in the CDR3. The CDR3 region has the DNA TGTGCCAGCAGCCGGGGCTCAGAAGGATATGGCTACACCTTC. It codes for CASSRGSEGYGYTF.

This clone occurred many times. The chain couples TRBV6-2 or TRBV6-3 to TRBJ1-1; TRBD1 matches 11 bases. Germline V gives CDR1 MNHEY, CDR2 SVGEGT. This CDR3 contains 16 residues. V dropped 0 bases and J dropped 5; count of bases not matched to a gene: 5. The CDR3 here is CASSYSRGQGATEAFF. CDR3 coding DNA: TGTGCCAGCAGTTACTCTCGCGGACAGGGGGCAACTGAAGCTTTCTTT.

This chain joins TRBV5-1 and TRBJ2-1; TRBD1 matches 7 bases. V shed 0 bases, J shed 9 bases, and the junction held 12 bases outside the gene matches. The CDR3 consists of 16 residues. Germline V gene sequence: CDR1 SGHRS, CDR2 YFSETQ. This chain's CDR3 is CASSLVTQGRQGEQFF. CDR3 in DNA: TGCGCCAGCAGCTTGGTTACCCAGGGCCGACAGGGTGAGCAGTTCTTC.

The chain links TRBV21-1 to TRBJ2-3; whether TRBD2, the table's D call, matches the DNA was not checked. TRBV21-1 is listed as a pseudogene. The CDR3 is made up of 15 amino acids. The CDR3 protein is CASSSRRGPSDTQYF. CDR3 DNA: TGTGCCAGCAGCAGTCGCCGAGGTCCCTCGGATACGCAGTATTTT.

In nucleotides, the CDR3 is TGCGCCAGCAGCCGCGGACGTCGACAGGGAAACACCATATATTTT. Amino acid sequence: CASSRGRRQGNTIYF. The chain has TRBV4-1 and TRBJ1-3; weak D call: TRBD1 (5 bases). The CDR3 loop spans 15 amino acids. Trimming pared 4 bases from V and 4 bases from J, leaving 14 bases between. Germline CDR1 is MGHRA and CDR2 is YSYEKL.

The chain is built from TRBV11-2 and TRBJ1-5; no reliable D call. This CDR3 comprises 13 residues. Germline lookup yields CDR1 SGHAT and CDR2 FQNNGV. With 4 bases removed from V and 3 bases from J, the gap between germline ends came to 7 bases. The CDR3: CASSSNFNQPQHF. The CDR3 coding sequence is TGTGCCAGCAGCTCTAACTTCAATCAGCCCCAGCATTTT.

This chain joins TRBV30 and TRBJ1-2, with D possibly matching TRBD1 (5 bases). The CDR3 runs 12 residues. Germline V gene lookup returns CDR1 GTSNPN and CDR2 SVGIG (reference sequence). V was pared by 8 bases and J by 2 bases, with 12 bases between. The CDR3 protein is CAGQYSNYGYTF. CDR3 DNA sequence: TGTGCCGGACAATACAGCAACTATGGCTACACCTTC.

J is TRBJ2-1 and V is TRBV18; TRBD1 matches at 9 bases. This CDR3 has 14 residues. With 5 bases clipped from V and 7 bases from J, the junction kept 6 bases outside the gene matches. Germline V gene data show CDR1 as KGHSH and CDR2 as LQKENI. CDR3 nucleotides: TGTGCCAGCTCAGGGGACAGGGCGGGGAATGAGCAGTTCTTC. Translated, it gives CASSGDRAGNEQFF.

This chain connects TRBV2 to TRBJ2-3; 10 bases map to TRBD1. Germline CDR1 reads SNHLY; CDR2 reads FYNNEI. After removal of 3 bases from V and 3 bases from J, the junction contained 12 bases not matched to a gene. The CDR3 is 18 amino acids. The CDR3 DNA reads TGTGCCAGCAGTGACATTCGATGGACAGGGGGTAGGACAGATACGCAGTATTTT. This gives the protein CASSDIRWTGGRTDTQYF.

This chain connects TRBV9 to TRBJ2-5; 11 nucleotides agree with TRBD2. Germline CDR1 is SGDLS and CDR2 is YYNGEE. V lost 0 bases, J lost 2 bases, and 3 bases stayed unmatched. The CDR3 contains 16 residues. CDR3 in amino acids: CASSVASGGSQETQYF. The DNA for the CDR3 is TGTGCCAGCAGCGTAGCTAGCGGGGGGTCGCAAGAGACCCAGTACTTC.

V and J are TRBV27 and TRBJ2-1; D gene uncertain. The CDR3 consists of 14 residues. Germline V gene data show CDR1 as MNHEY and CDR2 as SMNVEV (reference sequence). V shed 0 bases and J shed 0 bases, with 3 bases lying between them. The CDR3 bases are TGTGCCAGCAGTTTATCCCGCTCCTACAATGAGCAGTTCTTC. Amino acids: CASSLSRSYNEQFF.

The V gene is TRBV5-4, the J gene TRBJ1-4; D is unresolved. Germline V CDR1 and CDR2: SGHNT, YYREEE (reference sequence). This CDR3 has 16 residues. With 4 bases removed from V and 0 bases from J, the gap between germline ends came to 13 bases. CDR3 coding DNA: TGTGCCAGCAGCGTATCCTCGTCGGCAACTAATGAAAAACTGTTTTTT. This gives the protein CASSVSSSATNEKLFF. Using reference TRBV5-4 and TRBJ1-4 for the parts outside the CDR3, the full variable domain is ETGVTQSPTHLIKTRGQQVTLRCSSQSGHNTVSWYQQALGQGPQFIFQYYREEENGRGNFPPRFSGLQFPNYSSELNVNALELDDSALYLCASSVSSSATNEKLFFGSGTQLSVL.

CDR3 DNA sequence: TGTGCCAGCAGCCAAGACGGGGGGCCCACAGATACGCAGTATTTT. This encodes CASSQDGGPTDTQYF. The rearrangement links TRBV4-2 to TRBJ2-3, with a weak D call TRBD2 (7 bases). CDR1 and CDR2 from the germline V gene are LGHNA and YNFKEQ. The V and J ends lost 0 bases and 2 bases respectively, with 9 bases between them. The CDR3 is 15 amino acids.

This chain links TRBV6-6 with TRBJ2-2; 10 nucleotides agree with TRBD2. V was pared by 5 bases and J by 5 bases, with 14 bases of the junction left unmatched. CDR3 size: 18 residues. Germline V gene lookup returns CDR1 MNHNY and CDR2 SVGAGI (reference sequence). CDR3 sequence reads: CASSHFSGGIRRTGELFF. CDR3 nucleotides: TGTGCCAGCAGTCATTTTAGCGGGGGGATTCGTCGTACCGGGGAGCTGTTTTTT.

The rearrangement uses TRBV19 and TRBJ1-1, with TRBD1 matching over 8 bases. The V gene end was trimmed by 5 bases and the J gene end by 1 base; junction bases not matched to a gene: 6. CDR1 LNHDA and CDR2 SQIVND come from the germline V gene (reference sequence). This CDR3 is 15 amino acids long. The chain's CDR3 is CASSPRQGSNTEAFF. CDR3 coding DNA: TGTGCCAGTAGTCCTCGACAGGGGTCGAACACTGAAGCTTTCTTT. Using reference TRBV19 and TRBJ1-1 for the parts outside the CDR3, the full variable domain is DGGITQSPKYLFRKEGQNVTLSCEQNLNHDAMYWYRQDPGQGLRLIYYSQIVNDFQKGDIAEGYSVSREKKESFPLTVTSAQKNPTAFYLCASSPRQGSNTEAFFGQGTRLTVV.

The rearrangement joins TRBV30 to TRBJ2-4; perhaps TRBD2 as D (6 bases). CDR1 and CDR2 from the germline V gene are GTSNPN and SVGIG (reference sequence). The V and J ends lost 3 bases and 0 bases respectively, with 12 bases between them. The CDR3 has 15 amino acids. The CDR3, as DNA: TGTGCCTGGAGCCTACTGGGGGGAGCCAAAAACATTCAGTACTTC. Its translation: CAWSLLGGAKNIQYF.

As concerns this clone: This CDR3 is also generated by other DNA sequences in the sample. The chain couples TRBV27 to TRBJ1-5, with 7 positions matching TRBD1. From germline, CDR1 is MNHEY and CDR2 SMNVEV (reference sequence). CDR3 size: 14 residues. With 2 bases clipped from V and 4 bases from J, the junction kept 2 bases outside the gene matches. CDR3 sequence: CASSLNRGNQPQHF. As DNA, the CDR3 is TGTGCCAGCAGTTTAAACAGGGGTAATCAGCCCCAGCATTTT.

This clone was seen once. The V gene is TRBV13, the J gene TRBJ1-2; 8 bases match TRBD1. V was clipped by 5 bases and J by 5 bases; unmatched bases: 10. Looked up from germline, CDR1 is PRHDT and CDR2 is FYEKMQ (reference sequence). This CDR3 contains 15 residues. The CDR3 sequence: CASSIGQGLGYGYTF. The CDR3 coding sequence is TGTGCCAGCAGCATTGGACAGGGTTTGGGGTATGGCTACACCTTC.

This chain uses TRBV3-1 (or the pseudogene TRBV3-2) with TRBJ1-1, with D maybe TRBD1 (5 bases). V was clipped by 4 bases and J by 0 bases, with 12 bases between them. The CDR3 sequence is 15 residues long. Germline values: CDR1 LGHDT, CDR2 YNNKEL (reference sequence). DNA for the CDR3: TGTGCCAGCAGCCCAAGCGGGGGTGTGAACACTGAAGCTTTCTTT. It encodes CASSPSGGVNTEAFF.

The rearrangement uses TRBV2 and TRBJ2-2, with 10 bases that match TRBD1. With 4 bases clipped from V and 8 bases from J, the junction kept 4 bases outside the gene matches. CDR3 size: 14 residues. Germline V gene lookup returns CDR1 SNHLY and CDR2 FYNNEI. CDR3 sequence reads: CASSGGTGVGELFF. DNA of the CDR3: TGTGCCAGCAGTGGCGGGACAGGGGTTGGGGAGCTGTTTTTT.

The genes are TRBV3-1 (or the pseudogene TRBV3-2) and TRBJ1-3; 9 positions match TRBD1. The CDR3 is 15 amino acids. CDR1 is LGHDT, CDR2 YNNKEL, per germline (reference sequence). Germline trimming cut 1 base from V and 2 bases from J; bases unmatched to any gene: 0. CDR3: CASSQGDRAGNTIYF. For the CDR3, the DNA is TGTGCCAGCAGCCAAGGGGACAGGGCTGGAAACACCATATATTTT.

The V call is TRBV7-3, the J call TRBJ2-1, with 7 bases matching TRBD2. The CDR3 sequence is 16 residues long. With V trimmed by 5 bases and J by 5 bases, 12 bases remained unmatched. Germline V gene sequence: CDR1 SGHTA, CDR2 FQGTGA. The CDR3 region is CASSPRGFSGHNEQFF. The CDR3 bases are TGTGCCAGCAGCCCCCGGGGATTTAGCGGGCACAATGAGCAGTTCTTC.

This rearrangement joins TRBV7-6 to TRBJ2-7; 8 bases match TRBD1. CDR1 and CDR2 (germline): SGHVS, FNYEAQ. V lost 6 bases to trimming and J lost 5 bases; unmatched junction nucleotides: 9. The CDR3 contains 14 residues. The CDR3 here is CASSLTDRAHEQYF. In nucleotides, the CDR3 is TGTGCCAGCAGTTTAACGGACAGGGCCCACGAGCAGTACTTC.

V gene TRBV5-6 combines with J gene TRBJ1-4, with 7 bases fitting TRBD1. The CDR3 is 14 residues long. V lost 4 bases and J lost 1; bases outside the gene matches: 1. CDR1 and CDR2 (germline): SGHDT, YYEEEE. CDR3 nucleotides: TGTGCCAGCAGCAGGGGGCTAACTAATGAAAAACTGTTTTTT. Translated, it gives CASSRGLTNEKLFF.

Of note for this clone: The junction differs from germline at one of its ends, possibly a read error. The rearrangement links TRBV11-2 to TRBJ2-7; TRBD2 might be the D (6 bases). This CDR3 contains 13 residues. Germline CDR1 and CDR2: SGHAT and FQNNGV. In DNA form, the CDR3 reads TGTGCCACCAGCAGGGACTTCTCCTACGAGCAGTACTTC. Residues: CATSRDFSYEQYF.